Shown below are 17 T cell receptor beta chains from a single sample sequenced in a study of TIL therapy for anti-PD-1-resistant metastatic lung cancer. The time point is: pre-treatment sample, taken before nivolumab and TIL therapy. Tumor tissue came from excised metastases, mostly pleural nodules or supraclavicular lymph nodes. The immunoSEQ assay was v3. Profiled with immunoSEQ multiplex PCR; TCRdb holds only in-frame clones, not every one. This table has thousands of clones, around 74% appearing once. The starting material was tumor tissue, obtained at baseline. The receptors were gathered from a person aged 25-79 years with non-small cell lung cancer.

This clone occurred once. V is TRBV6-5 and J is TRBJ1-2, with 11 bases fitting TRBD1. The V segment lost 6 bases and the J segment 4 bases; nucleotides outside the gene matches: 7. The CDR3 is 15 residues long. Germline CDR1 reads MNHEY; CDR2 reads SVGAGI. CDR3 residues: CASRIPGTGGYGYTF. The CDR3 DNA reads TGTGCCAGCAGGATCCCCGGGACAGGGGGCTATGGCTACACCTTC.

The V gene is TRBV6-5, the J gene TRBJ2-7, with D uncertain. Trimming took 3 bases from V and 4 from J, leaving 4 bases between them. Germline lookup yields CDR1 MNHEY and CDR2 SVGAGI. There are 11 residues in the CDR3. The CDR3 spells CASSYLYEQYF. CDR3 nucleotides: TGTGCCAGCAGTTATTTGTACGAGCAGTACTTC.

In DNA, the CDR3 is TGTGCCAGCAGCCCGAGGGACAGGGCCCTCCATGGCTACACCTTC. Encoded protein: CASSPRDRALHGYTF. The gene calls are TRBV28 and TRBJ1-2, with 9 positions matching TRBD1. CDR3 length: 15 residues. Germline V lookup: CDR1 MDHEN, CDR2 SYDVKM. The V gene end was trimmed by 6 bases and the J gene end by 6 bases; junction bases not matched to a gene: 11.

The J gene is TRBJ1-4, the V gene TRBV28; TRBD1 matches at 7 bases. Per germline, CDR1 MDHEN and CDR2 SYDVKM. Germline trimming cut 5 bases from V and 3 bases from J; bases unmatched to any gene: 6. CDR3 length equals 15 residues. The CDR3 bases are TGTGCCAGCAGTACCCAGGGGGAAGCTAATGAAAAACTGTTTTTT. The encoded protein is CASSTQGEANEKLFF.

DNA of the CDR3: TGTGCCAGCAGTTTAGCTAGCGGGAGGCGGGACAATGAGCAGTTCTTC. This translates into CASSLASGRRDNEQFF. The chain links TRBV27 to TRBJ2-1; 11 bases line up with TRBD2. CDR1 MNHEY and CDR2 SMNVEV come from the germline V gene (reference sequence). V trimming: 2 bases; J trimming: 5 bases; junction bases outside the gene matches: 5. The CDR3 is made up of 16 amino acids.

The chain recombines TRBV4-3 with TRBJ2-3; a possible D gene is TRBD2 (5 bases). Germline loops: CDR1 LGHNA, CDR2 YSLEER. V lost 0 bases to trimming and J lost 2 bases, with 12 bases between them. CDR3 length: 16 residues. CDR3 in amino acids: CASSQDPAAATDTQYF. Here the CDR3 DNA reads TGCGCCAGCAGCCAAGACCCCGCAGCGGCCACAGATACGCAGTATTTT.

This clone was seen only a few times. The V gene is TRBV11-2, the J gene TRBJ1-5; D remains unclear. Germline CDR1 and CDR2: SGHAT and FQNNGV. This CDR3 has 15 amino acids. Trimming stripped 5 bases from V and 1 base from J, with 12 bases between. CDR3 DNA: TGTGCCAGCAGCATGCGTCCGGGGAGCAATCAGCCCCAGCATTTT. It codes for CASSMRPGSNQPQHF. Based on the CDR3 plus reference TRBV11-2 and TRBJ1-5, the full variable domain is EAGVAQSPRYKIIEKRQSVAFWCNPISGHATLYWYQQILGQGPKLLIQFQNNGVVDDSQLPKDRFSAERLKGVDSTLKIQPAKLEDSAVYLCASSMRPGSNQPQHFGDGTRLSIL.

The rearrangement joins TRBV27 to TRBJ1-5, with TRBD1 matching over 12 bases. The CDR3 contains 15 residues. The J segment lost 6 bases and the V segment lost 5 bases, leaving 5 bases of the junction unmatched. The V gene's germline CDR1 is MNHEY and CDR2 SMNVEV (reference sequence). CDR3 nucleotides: TGTGCCAGCAGTCCCCGGGACAGGGGGCTTCAGCCCCAGCATTTT. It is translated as CASSPRDRGLQPQHF.

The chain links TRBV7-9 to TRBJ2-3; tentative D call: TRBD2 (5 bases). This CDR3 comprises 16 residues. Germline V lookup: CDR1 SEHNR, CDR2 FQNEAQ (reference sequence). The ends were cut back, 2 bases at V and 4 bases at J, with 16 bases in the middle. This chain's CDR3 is CASSLLSSSIADTQYF. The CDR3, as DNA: TGTGCCAGCAGCTTATTATCTAGCTCTATCGCAGATACGCAGTATTTT.

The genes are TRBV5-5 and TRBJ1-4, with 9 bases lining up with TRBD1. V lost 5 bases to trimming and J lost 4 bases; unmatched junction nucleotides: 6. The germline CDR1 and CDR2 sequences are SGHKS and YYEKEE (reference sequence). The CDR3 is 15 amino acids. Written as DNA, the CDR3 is TGTGCCAGCAGTTTTGGACAGGGGCGTAATGAAAAACTGTTTTTT. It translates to CASSFGQGRNEKLFF. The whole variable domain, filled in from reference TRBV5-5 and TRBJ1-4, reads DAGVTQSPTHLIKTRGQQVTLRCSPISGHKSVSWYQQVLGQGPQFIFQYYEKEERGRGNFPDRFSARQFPNYSSELNVNALLLGDSALYLCASSFGQGRNEKLFFGSGTQLSVL.

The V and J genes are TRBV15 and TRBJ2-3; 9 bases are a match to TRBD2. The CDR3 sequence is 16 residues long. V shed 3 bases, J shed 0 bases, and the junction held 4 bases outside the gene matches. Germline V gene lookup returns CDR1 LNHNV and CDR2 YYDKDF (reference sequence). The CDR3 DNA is TGTGCCACCAGCAGCGCCCTAGCGGGGAGCACAGATACGCAGTATTTT. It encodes CATSSALAGSTDTQYF.

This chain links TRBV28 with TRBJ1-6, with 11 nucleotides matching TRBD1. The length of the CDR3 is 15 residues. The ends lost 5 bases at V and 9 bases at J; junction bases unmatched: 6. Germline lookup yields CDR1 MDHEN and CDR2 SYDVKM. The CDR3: CASSPRDRGTSPLHF. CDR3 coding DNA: TGTGCCAGCAGTCCTCGGGACAGGGGGACTTCACCCCTCCACTTT.

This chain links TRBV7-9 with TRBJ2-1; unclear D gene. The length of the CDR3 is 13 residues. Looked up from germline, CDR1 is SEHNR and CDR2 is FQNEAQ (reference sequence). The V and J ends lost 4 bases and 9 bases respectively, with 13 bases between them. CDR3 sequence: CASSSAASTEQFF. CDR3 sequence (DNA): TGTGCCAGCAGCTCCGCGGCGAGTACTGAGCAGTTCTTC. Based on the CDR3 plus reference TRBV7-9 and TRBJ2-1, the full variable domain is DTGVSQNPRHKITKRGQNVTFRCDPISEHNRLYWYRQTLGQGPEFLTYFQNEAQLEKSRLLSDRFSAERPKGSFSTLEIQRTEQGDSAMYLCASSSAASTEQFFGPGTRLTVL.

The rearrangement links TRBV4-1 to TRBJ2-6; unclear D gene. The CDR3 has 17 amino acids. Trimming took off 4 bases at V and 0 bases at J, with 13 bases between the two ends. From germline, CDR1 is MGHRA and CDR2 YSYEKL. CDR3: CASSLGRTLSGANVLTF. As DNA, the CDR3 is TGCGCCAGCAGCCTAGGACGGACGCTCTCTGGGGCCAACGTCCTGACTTTC.

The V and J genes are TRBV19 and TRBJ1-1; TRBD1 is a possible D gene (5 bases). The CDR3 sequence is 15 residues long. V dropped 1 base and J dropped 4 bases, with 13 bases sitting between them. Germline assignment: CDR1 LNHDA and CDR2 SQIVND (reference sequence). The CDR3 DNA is TGTGCCAGTAGTATAGGAACCGCTAGGGGCACTGAAGCTTTCTTT. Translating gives CASSIGTARGTEAFF.

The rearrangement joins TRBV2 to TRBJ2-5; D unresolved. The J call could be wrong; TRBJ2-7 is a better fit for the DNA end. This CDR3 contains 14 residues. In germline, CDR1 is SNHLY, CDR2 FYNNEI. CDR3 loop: CASSESGWGYEQYF. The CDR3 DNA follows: TGTGCCAGCAGTGAGTCAGGCTGGGGCTACGAGCAGTACTTC.

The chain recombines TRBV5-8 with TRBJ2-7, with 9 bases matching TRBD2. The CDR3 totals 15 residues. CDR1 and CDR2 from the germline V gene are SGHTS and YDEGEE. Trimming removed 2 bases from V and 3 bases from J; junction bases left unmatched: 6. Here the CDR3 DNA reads TGTGCCAGCAGCTTCGAGACTAGCGGCTACTACGAGCAGTACTTC. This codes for CASSFETSGYYEQYF.